A single sample gave rise to the 7 T cell receptor beta chains below, sequenced in a study of shared clonotypes between healthy human individuals. TCRdb keeps only in-frame clones here, not all; method: immunoSEQ multiplex PCR. This table holds some 2,400,000 clones, approximately 96% found once. Source material: naive CD4+ T cells sorted from blood. Subset denoted: CD45RA+ positively selected. The receptor set was obtained from a man between 18 and 35 years old in good health.

V gene TRBV6-5 combines with J gene TRBJ1-2, with D unclear. Germline V gene lookup returns CDR1 MNHEY and CDR2 SVGAGI. Trimming stripped 2 bases from V and 4 bases from J, with 8 bases between. This CDR3 has 13 residues. This CDR3 is CASSYARSYGYTF. The CDR3 DNA follows: TGTGCCAGCAGTTACGCCAGGAGCTATGGCTACACCTTC.

The chain has TRBV27 and TRBJ1-5; a possible D gene is TRBD1 (5 bases). The CDR3 runs to 13 residues. Trimming took off 7 bases at V and 4 bases at J, with 11 bases between the two ends. Germline V CDR1 and CDR2: MNHEY, SMNVEV (reference sequence). This chain's CDR3 is CASNGGRNQPQHF. The CDR3 DNA sequence: TGTGCCAGCAACGGGGGTCGGAATCAGCCCCAGCATTTT.

The gene calls are TRBV10-3 and TRBJ2-3, with 9 positions matching TRBD1. Germline-derived CDR1 and CDR2 are ENHRY and SYGVKD. With 6 bases clipped from V and 6 bases from J, the junction kept 7 bases outside the gene matches. The CDR3 runs to 14 residues. The CDR3 sequence: CAIRQDRGGDTQYF. For the CDR3, the DNA is TGTGCCATCAGGCAGGACAGGGGAGGTGATACGCAGTATTTT.

V usage is TRBV18 and J usage is TRBJ1-5, with 8 bases that match TRBD1. Germline assignment: CDR1 KGHSH and CDR2 LQKENI. The V and J ends lost 4 bases and 5 bases, in that order; junction bases with no gene match: 19. The CDR3 is made up of 19 amino acids. CDR3 loop: CASSQPASDRVTADQPQHF. CDR3 in DNA: TGTGCCAGCTCACAACCAGCCTCGGACAGGGTAACGGCTGATCAGCCCCAGCATTTT.

V gene TRBV28 combines with J gene TRBJ1-6, with no clear D. This CDR3 comprises 14 residues. Per germline, CDR1 MDHEN and CDR2 SYDVKM. V was trimmed by 10 bases and J by 1 base, leaving 11 bases between them. The CDR3 is CATCALSYNSPLHF. CDR3 coding DNA: TGTGCCACCTGTGCCCTTTCCTATAATTCACCCCTCCACTTT.

The chain is built from TRBV5-1 and TRBJ2-3; 9 positions agree with TRBD1. The CDR3 consists of 14 residues. CDR1 SGHRS and CDR2 YFSETQ come from the germline V gene. V shed 5 bases, J shed 4 bases, and the junction held 5 bases outside the gene matches. CDR3 bases: TGCGCCAGCAGTTCACAGGGGGCCCCAGATACGCAGTATTTT. It is translated as CASSSQGAPDTQYF.

This chain connects TRBV28 to TRBJ2-3; 8 bases are shared with TRBD2. Germline CDR1 is MDHEN and CDR2 is SYDVKM. J lost 5 bases, V lost 2 bases, and 3 bases had no gene match. This CDR3 spans 14 amino acids. CDR3 DNA sequence: TGTGCCAGCAGTTTAGCGGGGGGAATAGATACGCAGTATTTT. Encoded protein: CASSLAGGIDTQYF. Drawing the rest from reference TRBV28 and TRBJ2-3, the complete variable domain is DVKVTQSSRYLVKRTGEKVFLECVQDMDHENMFWYRQDPGLGLRLIYFSYDVKMKEKGDIPEGYSVSREKKERFSLILESASTNQTSMYLCASSLAGGIDTQYFGPGTRLTVL.